One sample yielded the 13 T cell receptor beta chains listed below, sequenced in a study of blood T cell repertoires in COVID-19. The table came from immunoSEQ multiplex PCR; TCRdb's copy has only in-frame clones and leaves some out. The repertoire has around 260,000 clones, 75% to 95% of them found once; the top ten carry roughly 2.7%. The sequenced sample was peripheral blood. These receptor sequences come from a person aged 18-29 years with COVID-19, enrolled during active disease.

The rearrangement uses TRBV5-6 and TRBJ2-7; TRBD1 aligns across 7 bases. V was clipped by 5 bases and J by 1 base; unmatched bases: 3. CDR3 length: 13 residues. The V gene's germline CDR1 is SGHDT and CDR2 YYEEEE. CDR3 protein: CASRPTGSYEQYF. The CDR3 coding sequence is TGTGCCAGCAGGCCGACAGGGTCCTACGAGCAGTACTTC.

The rearrangement joins TRBV19 to TRBJ1-1; 7 positions agree with TRBD1. This CDR3 is built from 15 residues. Germline CDR1 LNHDA, CDR2 SQIVND (reference sequence). Losses at the gene ends were 5 bases for V and 0 bases for J; bases not matched to a gene: 6. CDR3 sequence: CASSPEQGLNTEAFF. The DNA for the CDR3 is TGTGCCAGTAGTCCAGAACAGGGGCTGAACACTGAAGCTTTCTTT.

The chain recombines TRBV6-5 with TRBJ1-1; D gene ambiguous. V was cut by 7 bases and J by 9 bases, with 18 bases left in between. Germline V gene lookup returns CDR1 MNHEY and CDR2 SVGAGI. This CDR3 has 13 residues. The CDR3 sequence is CASKAEVGLKAFF. The CDR3 DNA reads TGTGCCAGCAAAGCCGAGGTCGGACTAAAAGCTTTCTTT.

This clone was seen a handful of times. The gene calls are TRBV14 and TRBJ1-1; D gene uncertain. Looked up from germline, CDR1 is SGHDN and CDR2 is FVKESK. V was trimmed by 6 bases and J by 4 bases, leaving 12 bases between them. This CDR3 spans 13 amino acids. CDR3 in DNA: TGTGCCAGCAGTTTCGGGTTGGGCACTGAAGCTTTCTTT. The encoded protein is CASSFGLGTEAFF.

The rearrangement uses TRBV28 and TRBJ2-5, with a weak D call TRBD2 (5 bases). V was trimmed by 8 bases and J by 4 bases, leaving 14 bases between them. Germline CDR1 reads MDHEN; CDR2 reads SYDVKM. The CDR3 covers 13 residues. CDR3 region: CASDMSGGETQYF. CDR3 sequence (DNA): TGTGCCAGCGACATGAGCGGAGGAGAGACCCAGTACTTC.

This clone was recorded a few times. The gene calls are TRBV6-5 and TRBJ1-1; 10 nucleotides align to TRBD1. The CDR3 covers 13 residues. V shed 6 bases, J shed 4 bases, and the junction held 2 bases outside the gene matches. Looked up from germline, CDR1 is MNHEY and CDR2 is SVGAGI. The CDR3 is CASRRTGGTEAFF. CDR3 coding DNA: TGTGCCAGCAGACGGACAGGGGGCACTGAAGCTTTCTTT.

The chain employs TRBV7-2 and TRBJ2-1, with D perhaps TRBD2 (6 bases). Germline-derived CDR1 and CDR2 are SGHTA and FQGNSA. CDR3 size: 17 residues. V lost 1 base and J lost 9, with 22 bases in between. DNA for the CDR3: TGTGCCAGCAGCTTAGGCGCACGGGAGAGGGGAGCGGGTGAGCAGTTCTTC. As protein: CASSLGARERGAGEQFF.

The chain joins TRBV7-8 to TRBJ2-1; 12 bases are shared with TRBD2. V lost 4 bases and J lost 7; bases outside the gene matches: 11. Germline CDR1 SGHVS, CDR2 FQNEAQ. This CDR3 is 17 amino acids long. The CDR3 DNA reads TGTGCCAGCAGCTCGAGACTAGCGGGAGCGGGATCGAATGAGCAGTTCTTC. It codes for CASSSRLAGAGSNEQFF.

The chain couples TRBV9 to TRBJ2-5; 11 bases fit TRBD1. J gave up 6 bases and V 0 bases, and 7 bases lay outside the gene matches. Germline V gene data show CDR1 as SGDLS and CDR2 as YYNGEE. The CDR3 loop spans 16 amino acids. The CDR3 loop is CASSVGGGTGGKTQYF. CDR3 nucleotide sequence: TGTGCCAGCAGCGTAGGCGGTGGGACAGGGGGAAAGACCCAGTACTTC.

V is TRBV6-6 and J is TRBJ2-1; D is possibly TRBD2 (5 bases). V dropped 6 bases and J dropped 0 bases, with 12 bases sitting between them. Germline V gene data show CDR1 as MNHNY and CDR2 as SVGAGI (reference sequence). The CDR3 contains 15 residues. The CDR3: CASSSDLSSYNEQFF. The CDR3 region has the DNA TGTGCCAGCAGCTCGGACTTAAGCTCCTACAATGAGCAGTTCTTC.

The CDR3 coding sequence is TGTGCCAGCAGCTTACAGACAGAGACCCAGTACTTC. Its protein is CASSLQTETQYF. The gene calls are TRBV5-6 and TRBJ2-5; unclear D gene. This CDR3 contains 12 residues. CDR1 and CDR2 from the germline V gene are SGHDT and YYEEEE. V dropped 2 bases and J dropped 4 bases, with 6 bases sitting between them. The full variable domain, in which reference TRBV5-6 and TRBJ2-5 provide the parts outside the CDR3, is DAGVTQSPTHLIKTRGQQVTLRCSPKSGHDTVSWYQQALGQGPQFIFQYYEEEERQRGNFPDRFSGHQFPNYSSELNVNALLLGDSALYLCASSLQTETQYFGPGTRLLVL.

The chain is built from TRBV7-8 and TRBJ1-5; TRBD1 might be the D (5 bases). The CDR3 consists of 13 residues. CDR1 SGHVS and CDR2 FQNEAQ come from the germline V gene. The V gene lost 5 bases and the J gene lost 4 bases, with 9 bases spanning the gap. The CDR3 DNA reads TGTGCCAGCAGCACCCGGGGGAATCAGCCCCAGCATTTT. It encodes CASSTRGNQPQHF.

The chain recombines TRBV10-3 with TRBJ1-2, with D uncertain. Germline CDR1 reads ENHRY; CDR2 reads SYGVKD. The CDR3 sequence is 15 residues long. Trimming removed 0 bases at V and 8 bases at J, with 16 bases between. The CDR3 spells CAISESGYGTQGYTF. CDR3 nucleotide sequence: TGTGCCATCAGTGAGTCGGGCTACGGTACTCAGGGCTACACCTTC.